The clone carrying this T cell receptor (beta chain) showed up just once. Its antigen remains unidentified. As to time point: baseline, week 1 (first vaccination visit). This sample's treatment: pre-vaccination baseline after standard-of-care therapy. TCRdb's copy holds only in-frame clones and misses some; the assay was immunoSEQ multiplex PCR. Found here are approximately 52,000 clones, 70% to 80% of them singletons; the top ten hold approximately 1.8%. V shed 3 bases, J shed 4 bases, and the junction held 4 bases outside the gene matches. The CDR3 has 15 residues. Germline V gene lookup returns CDR1 MNHEY and CDR2 SVGAGI. This specimen belongs to a study of a mutant IDH1 vaccine in newly diagnosed glioma. Study conclusions and caveats: Among patients, 80% to 95% showed immune responses induced by the vaccine.

The V gene is TRBV6-5, the J gene TRBJ2-2; TRBD2 agrees at 8 bases. The receptor was derived from a woman between 35 and 50 years old with glioma. Sample: PBMCs, taken from a glioma patient treated with radiotherapy, temozolomide or both. Here the CDR3 reads CASSYSGAATGELFF. Written as DNA, the CDR3 is TGTGCCAGCAGTTATAGCGGGGCCGCCACCGGGGAGCTGTTTTTT.